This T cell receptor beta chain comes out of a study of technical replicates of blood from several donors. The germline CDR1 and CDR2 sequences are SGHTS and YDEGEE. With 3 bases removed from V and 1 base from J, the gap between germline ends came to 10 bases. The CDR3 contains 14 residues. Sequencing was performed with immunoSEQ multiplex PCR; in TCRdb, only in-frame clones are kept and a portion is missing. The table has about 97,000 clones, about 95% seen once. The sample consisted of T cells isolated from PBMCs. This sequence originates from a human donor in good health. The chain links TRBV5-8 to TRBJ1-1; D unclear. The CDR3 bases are TGTGCCAGCAGCTCGCGGGCAGGGAACACTGAAGCTTTCTTT. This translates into CASSSRAGNTEAFF.